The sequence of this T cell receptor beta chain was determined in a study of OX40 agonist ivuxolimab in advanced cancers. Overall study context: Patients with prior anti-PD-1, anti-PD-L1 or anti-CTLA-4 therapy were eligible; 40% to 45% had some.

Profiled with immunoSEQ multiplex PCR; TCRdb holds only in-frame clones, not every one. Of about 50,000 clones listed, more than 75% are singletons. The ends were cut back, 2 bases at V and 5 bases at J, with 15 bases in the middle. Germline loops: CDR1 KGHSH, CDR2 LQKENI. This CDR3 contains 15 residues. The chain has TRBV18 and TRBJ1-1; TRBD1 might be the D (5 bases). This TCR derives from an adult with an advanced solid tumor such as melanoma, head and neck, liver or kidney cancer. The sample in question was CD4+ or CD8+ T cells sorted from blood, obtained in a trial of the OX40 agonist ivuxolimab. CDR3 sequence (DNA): TGTGCCAGCTCACCATCTCATGGAGGGGAGACTGAAGCTTTCTTT. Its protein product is CASSPSHGGETEAFF.